Listed here are 14 T cell receptor beta chains from one sample, sequenced in a study of beta chain features in type 1 diabetes. The sequenced template was cDNA made from the entire isolated RNA. Clones were sequenced by immunoSEQ multiplex PCR, and TCRdb holds only the in-frame ones, with some missing. The sample records 350,000 to 450,000 clones, about 14% being singletons. Sequencing used naive CD4+ T cells from blood. The receptors were gathered from a man aged 25-45 years in good health.

The chain links TRBV29-1 to TRBJ2-1, with a possible D match to TRBD1 (5 bases). With 4 bases removed from V and 7 bases from J, the gap between germline ends came to 14 bases. Germline V CDR1 and CDR2: SQVTM, ANQGSEA. The CDR3 length is 13 residues. CDR3 DNA sequence: TGCAGCGTTGCCAGGGATGAGTTGAATGAGCAGTTCTTC. The encoded protein is CSVARDELNEQFF.

This clone was picked up a small number of times. This chain uses TRBV19 with TRBJ2-6, with a weak D call TRBD1 (5 bases). Germline V CDR1 and CDR2: LNHDA, SQIVND (reference sequence). The CDR3 spans 15 residues. The V end was cut by 8 bases, the J end by 0 bases, with 11 bases between. Here the CDR3 DNA reads TGTGCCAGTGCCCCAGGGCACTCTGGGGCCAACGTCCTGACTTTC. Translated: CASAPGHSGANVLTF.

V usage is TRBV7-8 and J usage is TRBJ2-1, with TRBD1 as a possible D gene (5 bases). The CDR3 totals 14 residues. The germline V and J ends were trimmed by 5 bases and 9 bases, with 17 bases remaining between them. CDR1 SGHVS and CDR2 FQNEAQ come from the germline V gene. The CDR3 spells CASSRSTGAIEQFF. In nucleotides, the CDR3 is TGTGCCAGCAGCAGATCAACAGGTGCTATTGAGCAGTTCTTC.

J is TRBJ2-1 and V is TRBV11-2; D gene unclear. The CDR3 consists of 12 residues. V was clipped by 2 bases and J by 6 bases, with 5 bases between them. Per germline, CDR1 SGHAT and CDR2 FQNNGV. The CDR3 nucleotides are TGTGCCAGCAGCTTAAATACCAATGAGCAGTTCTTC. Translated: CASSLNTNEQFF.

This chain links TRBV7-9 with TRBJ2-1; D is uncertain. V was shortened by 5 bases and J by 5 bases, with 7 bases between the two germline ends. The CDR3 runs 12 residues. The germline V gene has CDR1 SEHNR and CDR2 FQNEAQ (reference sequence). CDR3: CASSRRNNEQFF. The CDR3, as DNA: TGTGCCAGCAGCCGTAGGAACAATGAGCAGTTCTTC.

The chain uses TRBV30 and TRBJ2-7; D gene uncertain. Germline V gene data show CDR1 as GTSNPN and CDR2 as SVGIG (reference sequence). V lost 2 bases to trimming and J lost 3 bases, with 17 bases between them. The CDR3 has 15 amino acids. CDR3 sequence: CAWSSGGGFVYEQYV. The CDR3, as DNA: TGTGCCTGGAGTTCTGGCGGCGGTTTTGTCTACGAGCAGTACGTC.

This clone has a handful of counts. The rearrangement uses TRBV30 and TRBJ2-7, with a tentative D call TRBD1 (6 bases). Deletions cut 5 bases from V and 3 bases from J, with 14 bases between. This CDR3 has 13 amino acids. Germline CDR1 GTSNPN, CDR2 SVGIG (reference sequence). Here the CDR3 reads CAWSPGQFYEQYV. In DNA, the CDR3 is TGTGCCTGGTCACCGGGACAATTCTACGAGCAGTACGTC.

A few counts support this clone. V usage is TRBV7-2 and J usage is TRBJ1-5; D is possibly TRBD1 (6 bases). From germline, CDR1 is SGHTA and CDR2 FQGNSA. The CDR3 contains 14 residues. V shed 5 bases and J shed 4 bases, with 12 bases lying between them. The CDR3 DNA reads as TGTGCCAGCAGCCGGGACACCCTAAATCAGCCCCAGCATTTT. It codes for CASSRDTLNQPQHF.

A few counts support this clone. The V call is TRBV7-2, the J call TRBJ2-1; the D call may be TRBD1 or TRBD2 (5 bases each). This CDR3 has 15 amino acids. V was trimmed by 5 bases and J by 6 bases, leaving 17 bases between them. Germline lookup yields CDR1 SGHTA and CDR2 FQGNSA. CDR3 DNA: TGTGCCAGCAGCCTTTCCCGGGACCAACTCAATGAGCAGTTCTTC. Residues: CASSLSRDQLNEQFF.

This clone was recorded a few times. The J gene is TRBJ2-1, the V gene TRBV4-1; TRBD2 aligns across 8 bases. The CDR3 has 16 amino acids. With V trimmed by 4 bases and J by 4 bases, 9 bases remained unmatched. Germline-derived CDR1 and CDR2 are MGHRA and YSYEKL. Here the CDR3 reads CASSPTRGGRYNEQFF. The CDR3 coding sequence is TGCGCCAGCAGCCCGACCCGCGGGGGGAGGTACAATGAGCAGTTCTTC.

This clone was seen a handful of times. This chain links TRBV7-2 with TRBJ2-7, with 9 bases lining up with TRBD2. From germline, CDR1 is SGHTA and CDR2 FQGNSA. Trimming took 5 bases from V and 3 from J; bases not matched to a gene: 8. The CDR3 consists of 15 residues. CDR3 region: CASSRGRGGIYEQYF. The CDR3 nucleotides read TGTGCCAGCAGCCGAGGGCGGGGGGGCATCTACGAGCAGTACTTC.

This clone has just a few counts. This sequence joins TRBV29-1 and TRBJ1-1, with D unclear. Germline values: CDR1 SQVTM, CDR2 ANQGSEA. The CDR3 totals 16 residues. V lost 5 bases, J lost 4 bases, and 23 bases lay in between. In DNA, the CDR3 is TGCAGCGTTAACCGATTAAGCCGGCGTTTTGGCACTGAAGCTTTCTTT. It yields the protein CSVNRLSRRFGTEAFF.

This chain uses TRBV14 with TRBJ2-5; D tentatively fits TRBD1 or TRBD2 (6 bases each). The CDR3 is 14 amino acids. CDR1 is SGHDN, CDR2 FVKESK, per germline. V was clipped by 3 bases and J by 5 bases, with 13 bases between them. The CDR3 DNA follows: TGTGCCAGCAGCCACTTGGGGGGCCGCGAGACCCAGTACTTC. Protein sequence: CASSHLGGRETQYF.

This clone was observed many times. V is TRBV9 and J is TRBJ2-5; 10 nucleotides line up with TRBD2. Germline-derived CDR1 and CDR2 are SGDLS and YYNGEE. This CDR3 has 14 amino acids. Losses at the gene ends were 3 bases for V and 2 bases for J; bases not matched to a gene: 1. CDR3 loop: CASSAGLAQETQYF. CDR3 coding DNA: TGTGCCAGCAGCGCGGGACTAGCGCAAGAGACCCAGTACTTC. Full variable domain (remainder filled in from reference TRBV9 and TRBJ2-5): DSGVTQTPKHLITATGQRVTLRCSPRSGDLSVYWYQQSLDQGLQFLIQYYNGEERAKGNILERFSAQQFPDLHSELNLSSLELGDSALYFCASSAGLAQETQYFGPGTRLLVL.